The source of this TCR beta chain is a study of blood T cells in healthy people across ages. A second PCR, run for roughly 7 to 11 cycles, used a sample-barcoded 5' primer plus a J-beta primer mix. A single record per CDR3 protein comes from TCRdb applying MiXCR to the 5' RACE reads. The sample contains under 850,000 distinct CDR3 sequences, roughly 35% of which appear only once. This CDR3 has 13 residues. V was pared by 8 bases and J by 3 bases, with 12 bases between. Study-level findings and limits: Long-lived donors carried more naive CD4+ cells and greater diversity than aged donors.

This clonotype has ten or more counts. Its antigen is unknown. The sequenced sample was blood. V and J are TRBV12-3 or TRBV12-4 and TRBJ2-3, with no clear D. The source of this sequence is a young man in good health. CDR3 coding DNA: TGTGCCAGCGGGTCCCCAAATACAGATACGCAGTATTTT. Residues: CASGSPNTDTQYF.